The rows below give T cell receptor beta chains drawn from one sample of a study of T cell responses to AZD1222 COVID-19 vaccine. The repertoire was sequenced with immunoSEQ multiplex PCR; TCRdb's copy has only in-frame clones and lacks some. Found here are some 150,000 clones, around 95% of them singletons; the top ten hold around 1.3%. Sequencing was performed on peripheral blood, taken on day 0 of AZD1222 vaccination. These receptors all stem from an adult in good health. The CDR3 runs from the conserved cysteine through the conserved F or W. D genes are given only for firm matches. Size is omitted from some rows. Given values are once, few, many or a class for expanded clones.

>TRBJ1-2|NA|NA|TRBV25-1|11
TGTGCCAGCCTTACAGGGTCTGGCTACACCTTC
CASLTGSGYTF
>TRBJ2-5|NA|NA|TRBV6-6|13
TGTGCCAGCCACCGGGAACGGAGGGAGACCCAGTACTTC
CASHRERRETQYF
>TRBJ2-1|TRBD2|NA|TRBV9|15
TGTGCCAGCAGCGTAGGTCTAGCGGAGAGCAATGAGCAGTTCTTC
CASSVGLAESNEQFF
>TRBJ1-5|NA|NA|TRBV27|13
TGTGCCACCGGTTGGATAGCCGATCAGCCCCAGCATTTT
CATGWIADQPQHF
>TRBJ1-5|NA|NA|TRBV2|13
TGTGCCAGCAGTCGATATAGCAATCAGCCCCAGCATTTT
CASSRYSNQPQHF
>TRBJ1-5|TRBD1|NA|TRBV6-2/TRBV6-3|14
TGTGCCAGCAGTCGCGGACAGGGGGTTCAGCCCCAGCATTTT
CASSRGQGVQPQHF
>TRBJ2-1|TRBD1|NA|TRBV5-1|16
TGCGCCAGCAGCTTGGTAAGGGGGCCACCCTACAATGAGCAGTTCTTC
CASSLVRGPPYNEQFF
>TRBJ2-3|NA|NA|TRBV7-2|14
TGTGCCAGCAGCCCCGGCAGATACACAGATACGCAGTATTTT
CASSPGRYTDTQYF
>TRBJ1-2|TRBD1|NA|TRBV5-1|14
TGCGCCAGCAGCACATCACAGGGGGTATACGGCTACACCTTC
CASSTSQGVYGYTF
>TRBJ1-5|NA|NA|TRBV6-1|16
TGTGCCAGCAGTGAAGCGCTAGGGTATAGCAATCAGCCCCAGCATTTT
CASSEALGYSNQPQHF
>TRBJ1-5|NA|few|TRBV19|15
TGTGCCAGTAGTATAGTTACGGATAGCAATCAGCCCCAGCATTTT
CASSIVTDSNQPQHF
>TRBJ1-2|NA|NA|TRBV4-1|16
TGCGCCAGCAGCCAAGGGACCGTTACAGGGATGGTTGGCTACACCTTC
CASSQGTVTGMVGYTF
>TRBJ2-1|NA|NA|TRBV19|14
TGTGCCAGTAGTCTCCAGGGTGCCTACAATGAGCAGTTCTTC
CASSLQGAYNEQFF
>TRBJ2-5|TRBD2|NA|TRBV3-1/TRBV3-2|16
TGTGCCAGCAGCCAGAATATAGCGGGAGGGCCAGAGACCCAGTACTTC
CASSQNIAGGPETQYF
>TRBJ2-3|NA|NA|TRBV15|17
TGTGCCACCAGCAGAGAAAGCCGGGACTCCCGCACAGATACGCAGTATTTT
CATSRESRDSRTDTQYF
>TRBJ1-1|NA|NA|TRBV2|13
TGTGCCAGCAGTCGGACAGTCAACACTGAAGCTTTCTTT
CASSRTVNTEAFF